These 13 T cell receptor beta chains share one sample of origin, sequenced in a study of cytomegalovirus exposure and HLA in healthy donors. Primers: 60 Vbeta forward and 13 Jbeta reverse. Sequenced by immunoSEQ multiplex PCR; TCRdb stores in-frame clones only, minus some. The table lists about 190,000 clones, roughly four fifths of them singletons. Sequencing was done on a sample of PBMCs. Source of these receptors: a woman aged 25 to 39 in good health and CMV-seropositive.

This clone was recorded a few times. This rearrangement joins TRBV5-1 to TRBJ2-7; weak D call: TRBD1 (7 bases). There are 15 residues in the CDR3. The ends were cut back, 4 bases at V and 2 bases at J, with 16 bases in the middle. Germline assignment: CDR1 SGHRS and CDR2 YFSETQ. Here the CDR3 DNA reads TGCGCCAGCAGCCCTGTGGGGGGACAGACCTACGAGCAGTACTTC. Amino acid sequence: CASSPVGGQTYEQYF.

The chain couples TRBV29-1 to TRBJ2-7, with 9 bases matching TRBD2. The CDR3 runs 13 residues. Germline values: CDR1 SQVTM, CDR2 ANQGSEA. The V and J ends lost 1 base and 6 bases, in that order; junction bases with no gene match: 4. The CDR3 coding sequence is TGCAGCGTTGAAGGGCTAGCGGGACTCGAGCAGTACTTC. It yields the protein CSVEGLAGLEQYF.

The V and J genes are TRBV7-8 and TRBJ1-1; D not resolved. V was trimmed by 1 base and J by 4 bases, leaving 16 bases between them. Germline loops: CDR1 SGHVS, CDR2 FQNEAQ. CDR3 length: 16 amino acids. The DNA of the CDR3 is TGTGCCAGCAGCTTAGGGGAGTCTTGGGGTAGCACTGAAGCTTTCTTT. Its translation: CASSLGESWGSTEAFF. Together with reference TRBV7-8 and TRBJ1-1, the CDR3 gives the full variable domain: GAGVSQSPRYKVAKRGQDVALRCDPISGHVSLFWYQQALGQGPEFLTYFQNEAQLDKSGLPSDRFFAERPEGSVSTLKIQRTQQEDSAVYLCASSLGESWGSTEAFFGQGTRLTVV.

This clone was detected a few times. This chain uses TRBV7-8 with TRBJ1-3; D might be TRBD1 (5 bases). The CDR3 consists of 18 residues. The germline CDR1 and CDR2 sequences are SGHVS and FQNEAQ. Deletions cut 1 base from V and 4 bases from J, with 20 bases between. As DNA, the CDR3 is TGTGCCAGCAGCTTAGAGGCATCCACAAGGGGTCCCGGAAACACCATATATTTT. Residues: CASSLEASTRGPGNTIYF.

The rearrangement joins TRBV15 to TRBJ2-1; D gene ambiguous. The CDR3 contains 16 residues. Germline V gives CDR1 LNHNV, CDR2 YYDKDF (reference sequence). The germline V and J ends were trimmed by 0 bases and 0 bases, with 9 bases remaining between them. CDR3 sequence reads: CATSRDLASSYNEQFF. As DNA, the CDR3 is TGTGCCACCAGCAGAGATCTGGCCAGCTCCTACAATGAGCAGTTCTTC.

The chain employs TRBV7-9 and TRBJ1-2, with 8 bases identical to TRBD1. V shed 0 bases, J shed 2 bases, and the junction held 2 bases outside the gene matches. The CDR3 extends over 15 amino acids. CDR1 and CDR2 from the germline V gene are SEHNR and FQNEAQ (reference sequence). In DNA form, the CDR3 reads TGTGCCAGCAGCTTAGCCCGACAGGGGAACTATGGCTACACCTTC. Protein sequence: CASSLARQGNYGYTF.

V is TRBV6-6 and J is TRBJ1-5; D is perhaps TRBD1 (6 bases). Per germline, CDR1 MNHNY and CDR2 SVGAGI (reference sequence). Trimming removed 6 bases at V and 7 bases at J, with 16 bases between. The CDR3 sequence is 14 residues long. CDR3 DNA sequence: TGTGCCAGCAGCCCTAGGGGGAACGGGCAGCCCCAGCATTTT. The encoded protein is CASSPRGNGQPQHF.

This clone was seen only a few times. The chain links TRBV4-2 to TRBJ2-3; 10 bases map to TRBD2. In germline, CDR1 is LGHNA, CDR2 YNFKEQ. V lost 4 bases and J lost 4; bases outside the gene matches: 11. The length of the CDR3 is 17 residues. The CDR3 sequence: CASSPDPSGRGADTQYF. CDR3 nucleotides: TGTGCCAGCAGCCCCGACCCTAGCGGGAGAGGGGCAGATACGCAGTATTTT.

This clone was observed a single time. For the CDR3, the DNA is TGCGCCAGCAGTGGGACCGGACTCAGTGAGCAGTTCTTC. It specifies CASSGTGLSEQFF. This chain connects TRBV10-1 to TRBJ2-1; possibly TRBD2 for D (5 bases). V was pared by 4 bases and J by 9 bases, with 13 bases between. CDR1 WNHNN and CDR2 SYGVQD come from the germline V gene (reference sequence). The CDR3 has 13 residues.

The CDR3 nucleotides are TGTGCCAGCAAGTCGGGACAGGGTTCTCTCGAAGCTTTCTTT. Translated, it gives CASKSGQGSLEAFF. The V and J genes are TRBV5-4 and TRBJ1-1; 9 bases agree with TRBD1. V dropped 6 bases and J dropped 8; count of bases not matched to a gene: 11. CDR1 and CDR2 (germline): SGHNT, YYREEE (reference sequence). This CDR3 region has 14 residues.

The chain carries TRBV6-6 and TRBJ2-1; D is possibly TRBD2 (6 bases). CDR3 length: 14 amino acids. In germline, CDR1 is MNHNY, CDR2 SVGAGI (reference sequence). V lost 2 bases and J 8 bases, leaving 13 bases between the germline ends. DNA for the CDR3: TGTGCCAGCAGTTACGGGCCTTCGGGAGATGAGCAGTTCTTC. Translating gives CASSYGPSGDEQFF.

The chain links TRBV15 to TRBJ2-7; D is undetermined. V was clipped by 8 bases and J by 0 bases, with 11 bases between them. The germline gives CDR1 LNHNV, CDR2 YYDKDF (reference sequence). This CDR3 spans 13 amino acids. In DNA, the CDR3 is TGTGCCACCGGGCAGAAAGTCTCCTACGAGCAGTACTTC. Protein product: CATGQKVSYEQYF.

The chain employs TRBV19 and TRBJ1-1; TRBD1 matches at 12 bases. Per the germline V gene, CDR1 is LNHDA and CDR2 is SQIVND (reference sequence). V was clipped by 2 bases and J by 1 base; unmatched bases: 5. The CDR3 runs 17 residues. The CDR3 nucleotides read TGTGCCAGTAGTATACGGGGACAGGGGGCTCGGAACACTGAAGCTTTCTTT. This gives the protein CASSIRGQGARNTEAFF.